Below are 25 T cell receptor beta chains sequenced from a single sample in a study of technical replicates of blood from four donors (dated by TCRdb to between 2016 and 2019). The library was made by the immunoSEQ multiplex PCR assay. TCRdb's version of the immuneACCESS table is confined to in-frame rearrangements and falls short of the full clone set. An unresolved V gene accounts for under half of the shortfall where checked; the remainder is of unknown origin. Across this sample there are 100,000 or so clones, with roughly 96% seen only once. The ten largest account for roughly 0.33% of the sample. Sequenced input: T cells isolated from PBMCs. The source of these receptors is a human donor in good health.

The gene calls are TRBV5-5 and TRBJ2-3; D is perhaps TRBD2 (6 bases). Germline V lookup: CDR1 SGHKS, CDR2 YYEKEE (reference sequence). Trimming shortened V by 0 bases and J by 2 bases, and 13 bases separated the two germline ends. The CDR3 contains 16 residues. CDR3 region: CASSLEAGLLTDTQYF. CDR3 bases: TGTGCCAGCAGCTTGGAGGCGGGACTTCTCACAGATACGCAGTATTTT.

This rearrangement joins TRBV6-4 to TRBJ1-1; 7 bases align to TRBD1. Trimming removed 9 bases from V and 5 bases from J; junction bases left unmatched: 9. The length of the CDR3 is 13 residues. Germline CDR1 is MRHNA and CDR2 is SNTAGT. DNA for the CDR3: TGTGCCAGGGTATCAGGGGGGCGAACTGAAGCTTTCTTT. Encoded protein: CARVSGGRTEAFF.

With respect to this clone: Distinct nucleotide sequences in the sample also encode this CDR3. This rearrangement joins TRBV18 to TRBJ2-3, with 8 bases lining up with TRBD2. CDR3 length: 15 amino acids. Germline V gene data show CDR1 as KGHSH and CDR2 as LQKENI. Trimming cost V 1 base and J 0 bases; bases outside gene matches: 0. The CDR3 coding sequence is TGTGCCAGCTCACCACTAGCGGGGAGCACAGATACGCAGTATTTT. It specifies CASSPLAGSTDTQYF.

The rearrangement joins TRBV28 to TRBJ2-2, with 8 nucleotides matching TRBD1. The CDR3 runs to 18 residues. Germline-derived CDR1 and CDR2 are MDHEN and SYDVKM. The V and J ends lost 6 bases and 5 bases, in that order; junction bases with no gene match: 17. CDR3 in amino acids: CASSLYGTQGASTGELFF. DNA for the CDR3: TGTGCCAGCAGCCTCTACGGGACTCAGGGGGCAAGTACCGGGGAGCTGTTTTTT.

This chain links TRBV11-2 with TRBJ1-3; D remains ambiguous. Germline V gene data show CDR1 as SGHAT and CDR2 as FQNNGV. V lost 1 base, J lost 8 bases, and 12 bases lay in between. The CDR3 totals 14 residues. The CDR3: CASSLGSGRDTIYF. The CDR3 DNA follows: TGTGCCAGCAGCTTAGGTTCCGGGCGGGACACCATATATTTT.

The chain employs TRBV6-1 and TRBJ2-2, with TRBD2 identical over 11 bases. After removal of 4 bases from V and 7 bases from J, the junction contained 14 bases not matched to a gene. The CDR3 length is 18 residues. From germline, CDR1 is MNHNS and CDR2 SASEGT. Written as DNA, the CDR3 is TGTGCCAGCAGTGGGGTTAGCGGGAGGGCCGGGTTAATCGGGGAGCTGTTTTTT. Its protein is CASSGVSGRAGLIGELFF.

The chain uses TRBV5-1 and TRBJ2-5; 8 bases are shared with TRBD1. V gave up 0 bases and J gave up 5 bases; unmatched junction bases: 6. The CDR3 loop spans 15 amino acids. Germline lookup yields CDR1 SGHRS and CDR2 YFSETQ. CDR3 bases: TGCGCCAGCAGCTTGGCAGGGGGCGCCCGGGAGACCCAGTACTTC. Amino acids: CASSLAGGARETQYF. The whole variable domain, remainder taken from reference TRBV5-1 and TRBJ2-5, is KAGVTQTPRYLIKTRGQQVTLSCSPISGHRSVSWYQQTPGQGLQFLFEYFSETQRNKGNFPGRFSGRQFSNSRSEMNVSTLELGDSALYLCASSLAGGARETQYFGPGTRLLVL.

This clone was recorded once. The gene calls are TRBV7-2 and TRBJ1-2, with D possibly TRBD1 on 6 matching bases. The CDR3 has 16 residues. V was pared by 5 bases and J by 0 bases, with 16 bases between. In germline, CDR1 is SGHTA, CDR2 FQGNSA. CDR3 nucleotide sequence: TGTGCCAGCAGCCAGAGGGTACAGGGAGCTAACTATGGCTACACCTTC. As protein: CASSQRVQGANYGYTF.

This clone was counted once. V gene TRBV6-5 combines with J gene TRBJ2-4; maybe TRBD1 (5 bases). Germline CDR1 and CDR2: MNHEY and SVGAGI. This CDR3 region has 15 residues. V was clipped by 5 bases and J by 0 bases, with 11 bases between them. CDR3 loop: CASSRQSLAKNIQYF. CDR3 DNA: TGTGCCAGCAGTCGACAGAGTCTAGCCAAAAACATTCAGTACTTC.

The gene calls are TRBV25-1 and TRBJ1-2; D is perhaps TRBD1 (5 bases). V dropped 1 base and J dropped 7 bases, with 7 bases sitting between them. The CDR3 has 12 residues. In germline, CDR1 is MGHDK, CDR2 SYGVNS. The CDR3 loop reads CASSESGVGYTF. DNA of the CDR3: TGTGCCAGCAGTGAATCGGGGGTTGGCTACACCTTC.

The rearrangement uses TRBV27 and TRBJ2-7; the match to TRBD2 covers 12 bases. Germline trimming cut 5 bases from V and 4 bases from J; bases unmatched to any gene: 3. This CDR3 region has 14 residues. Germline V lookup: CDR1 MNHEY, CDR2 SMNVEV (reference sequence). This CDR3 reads CASSPTSGSYEQYF. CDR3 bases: TGTGCCAGCAGTCCGACTAGCGGGAGTTACGAGCAGTACTTC.

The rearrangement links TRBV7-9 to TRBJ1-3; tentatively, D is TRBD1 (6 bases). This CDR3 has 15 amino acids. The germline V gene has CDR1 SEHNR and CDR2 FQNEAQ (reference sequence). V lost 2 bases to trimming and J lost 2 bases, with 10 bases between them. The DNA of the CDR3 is TGTGCCAGCAGCTTATTAGGGGGAACTGGAAACACCATATATTTT. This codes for CASSLLGGTGNTIYF.

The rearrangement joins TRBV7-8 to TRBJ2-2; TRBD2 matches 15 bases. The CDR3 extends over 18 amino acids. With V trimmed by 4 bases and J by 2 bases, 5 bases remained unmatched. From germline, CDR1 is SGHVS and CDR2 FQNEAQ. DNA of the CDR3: TGTGCCAGCAGCTGGGGACTAGCGGGAGGAATTAACACCGGGGAGCTGTTTTTT. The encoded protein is CASSWGLAGGINTGELFF.

The CDR3 bases are TGTGCCTGGAGAGGCGGCGGGCCCGGGGCAGATACGCAGTATTTT. Encoded protein: CAWRGGGPGADTQYF. This chain joins TRBV30 and TRBJ2-3; tentative D call: TRBD2 (5 bases). The V gene's germline CDR1 is GTSNPN and CDR2 SVGIG (reference sequence). V gave up 3 bases and J gave up 4 bases, with 17 bases separating them. The CDR3 is 15 residues long.

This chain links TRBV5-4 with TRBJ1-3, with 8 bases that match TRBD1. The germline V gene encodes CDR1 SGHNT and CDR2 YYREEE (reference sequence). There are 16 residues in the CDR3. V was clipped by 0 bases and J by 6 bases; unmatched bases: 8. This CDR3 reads CASSLDLDRVENTIYF. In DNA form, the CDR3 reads TGTGCCAGCAGCTTGGATCTGGACAGGGTTGAAAACACCATATATTTT.

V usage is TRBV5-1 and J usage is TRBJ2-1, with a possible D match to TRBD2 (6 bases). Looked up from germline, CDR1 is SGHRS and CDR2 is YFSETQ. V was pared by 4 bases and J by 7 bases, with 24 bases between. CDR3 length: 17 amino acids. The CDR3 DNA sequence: TGCGCCAGCAGCCCGGACTACGGTCTGGCAAGGGGTAATGAGCAGTTCTTC. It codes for CASSPDYGLARGNEQFF.

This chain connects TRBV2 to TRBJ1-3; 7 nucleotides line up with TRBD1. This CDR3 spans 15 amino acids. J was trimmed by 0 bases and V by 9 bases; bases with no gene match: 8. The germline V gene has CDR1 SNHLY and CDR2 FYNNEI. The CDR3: CARDRQGYSGNTIYF. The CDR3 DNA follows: TGTGCCAGGGATAGACAGGGCTACTCTGGAAACACCATATATTTT.

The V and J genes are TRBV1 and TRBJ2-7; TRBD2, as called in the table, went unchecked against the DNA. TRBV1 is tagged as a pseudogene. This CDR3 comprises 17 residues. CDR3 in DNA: TGCACCAGCATCTCAGCCTGGACTAGCGAGCGAAGCTACGAGCAGTACTTC. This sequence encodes CTSISAWTSERSYEQYF.

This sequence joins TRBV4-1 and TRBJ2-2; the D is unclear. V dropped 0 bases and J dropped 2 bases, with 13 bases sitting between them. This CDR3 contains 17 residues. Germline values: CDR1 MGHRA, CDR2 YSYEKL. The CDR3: CASSQESRPINTGELFF. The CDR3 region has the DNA TGCGCCAGCAGCCAAGAATCTAGACCGATAAACACCGGGGAGCTGTTTTTT.

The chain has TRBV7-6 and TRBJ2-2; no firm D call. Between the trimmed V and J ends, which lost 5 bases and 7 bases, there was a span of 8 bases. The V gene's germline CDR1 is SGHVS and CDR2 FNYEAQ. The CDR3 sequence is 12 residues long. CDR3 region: CASSLRDGELFF. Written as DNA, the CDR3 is TGTGCCAGCAGCCTCCGAGACGGGGAGCTGTTTTTT.

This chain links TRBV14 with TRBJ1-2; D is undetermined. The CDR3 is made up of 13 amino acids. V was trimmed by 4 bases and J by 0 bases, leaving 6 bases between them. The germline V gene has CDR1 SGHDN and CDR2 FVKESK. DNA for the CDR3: TGTGCCAGCAGCCCCCAGGCTAACTATGGCTACACCTTC. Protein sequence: CASSPQANYGYTF.

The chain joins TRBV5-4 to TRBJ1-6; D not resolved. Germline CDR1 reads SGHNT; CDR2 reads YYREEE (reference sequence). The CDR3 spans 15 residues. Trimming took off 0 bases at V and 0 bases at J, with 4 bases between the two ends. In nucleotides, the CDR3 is TGTGCCAGCAGCTTGGACAGCTCCTATAATTCACCCCTCCACTTT. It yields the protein CASSLDSSYNSPLHF.

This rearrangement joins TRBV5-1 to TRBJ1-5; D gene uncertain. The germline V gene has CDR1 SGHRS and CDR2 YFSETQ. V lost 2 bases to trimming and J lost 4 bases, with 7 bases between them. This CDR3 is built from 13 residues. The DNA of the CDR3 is TGCGCCAGCAGCTTCGGAGAGAATCAGCCCCAGCATTTT. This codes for CASSFGENQPQHF.

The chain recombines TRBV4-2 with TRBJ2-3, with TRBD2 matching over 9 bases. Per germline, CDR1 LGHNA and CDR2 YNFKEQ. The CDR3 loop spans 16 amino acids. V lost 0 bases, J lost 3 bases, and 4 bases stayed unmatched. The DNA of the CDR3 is TGTGCCAGCAGCCAAGAAAGCGGGAGGTTGACAGATACGCAGTATTTT. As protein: CASSQESGRLTDTQYF.

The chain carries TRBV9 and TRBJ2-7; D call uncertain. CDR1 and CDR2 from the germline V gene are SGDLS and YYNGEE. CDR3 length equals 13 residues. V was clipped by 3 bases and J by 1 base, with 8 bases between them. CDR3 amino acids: CASSDPRSYEQYF. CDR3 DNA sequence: TGTGCCAGCAGCGACCCGAGGTCCTACGAGCAGTACTTC.